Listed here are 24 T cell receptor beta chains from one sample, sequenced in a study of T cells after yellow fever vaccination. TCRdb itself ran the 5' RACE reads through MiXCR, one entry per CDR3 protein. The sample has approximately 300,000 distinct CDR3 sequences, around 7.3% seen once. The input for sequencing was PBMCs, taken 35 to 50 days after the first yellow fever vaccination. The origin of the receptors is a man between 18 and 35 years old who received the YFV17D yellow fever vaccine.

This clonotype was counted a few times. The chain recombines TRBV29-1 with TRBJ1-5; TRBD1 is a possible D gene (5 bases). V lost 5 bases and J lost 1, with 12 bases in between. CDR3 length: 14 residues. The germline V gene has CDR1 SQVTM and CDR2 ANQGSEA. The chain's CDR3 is CSVRGAGSNQPQHF. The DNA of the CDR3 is TGCAGCGTTCGCGGGGCTGGGAGCAATCAGCCCCAGCATTTT.

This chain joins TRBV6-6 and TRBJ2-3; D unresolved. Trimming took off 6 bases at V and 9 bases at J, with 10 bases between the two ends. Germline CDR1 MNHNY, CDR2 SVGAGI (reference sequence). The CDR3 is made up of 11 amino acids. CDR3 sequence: CASSVLGTQYF. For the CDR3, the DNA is TGTGCCAGCAGCGTCCTCGGGACGCAGTATTTT.

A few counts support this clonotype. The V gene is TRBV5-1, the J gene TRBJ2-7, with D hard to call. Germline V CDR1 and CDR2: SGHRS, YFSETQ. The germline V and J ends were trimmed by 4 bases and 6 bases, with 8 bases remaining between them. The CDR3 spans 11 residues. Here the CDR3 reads CASSQVGEQYF. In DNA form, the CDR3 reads TGCGCCAGCAGCCAGGTAGGCGAGCAGTACTTC.

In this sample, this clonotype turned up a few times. CDR3 nucleotides: TGCAGCGTTGTACGGCAAACTAAAGAGACCCAGTACTTC. Its protein product is CSVVRQTKETQYF. The gene calls are TRBV29-1 and TRBJ2-5; D gene ambiguous. Trimming stripped 4 bases from V and 3 bases from J, with 12 bases between. This CDR3 contains 13 residues. Per the germline V gene, CDR1 is SQVTM and CDR2 is ANQGSEA.

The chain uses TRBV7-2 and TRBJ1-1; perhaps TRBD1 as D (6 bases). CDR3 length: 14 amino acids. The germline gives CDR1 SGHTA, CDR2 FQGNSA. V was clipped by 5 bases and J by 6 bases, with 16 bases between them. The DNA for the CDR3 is TGTGCCAGCAGCGTGTACAGGGATGTTTCTGAAGCTTTCTTT. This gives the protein CASSVYRDVSEAFF.

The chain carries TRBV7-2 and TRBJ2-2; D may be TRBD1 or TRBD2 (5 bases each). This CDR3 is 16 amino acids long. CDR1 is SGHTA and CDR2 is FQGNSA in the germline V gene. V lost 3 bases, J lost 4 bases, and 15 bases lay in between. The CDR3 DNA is TGTGCCAGCAGCTTGGGGCGAACGGCGGGCACCGGGGAGCTGTTTTTT. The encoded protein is CASSLGRTAGTGELFF.

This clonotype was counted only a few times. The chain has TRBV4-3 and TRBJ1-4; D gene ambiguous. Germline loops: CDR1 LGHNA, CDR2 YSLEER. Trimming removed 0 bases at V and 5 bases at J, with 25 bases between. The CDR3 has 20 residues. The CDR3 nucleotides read TGCGCCAGCAGCCAAGAATTCGGCAGGAGCTTTGCGCGGGAGAATGAAAAACTGTTTTTT. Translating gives CASSQEFGRSFARENEKLFF.

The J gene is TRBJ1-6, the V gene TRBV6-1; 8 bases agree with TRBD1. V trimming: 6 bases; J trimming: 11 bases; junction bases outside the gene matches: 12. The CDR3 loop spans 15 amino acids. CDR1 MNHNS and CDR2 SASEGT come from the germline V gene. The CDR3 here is CASRAGTGLVAPLHF. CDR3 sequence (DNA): TGTGCCAGCAGAGCCGGGACAGGATTAGTGGCACCCCTCCACTTT.

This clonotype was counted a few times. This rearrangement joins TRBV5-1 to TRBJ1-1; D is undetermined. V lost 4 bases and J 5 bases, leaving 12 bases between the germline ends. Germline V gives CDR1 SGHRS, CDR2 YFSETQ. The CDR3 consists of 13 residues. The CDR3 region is CASSTDVGTEAFF. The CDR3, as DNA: TGCGCCAGCAGCACGGACGTCGGGACTGAAGCTTTCTTT. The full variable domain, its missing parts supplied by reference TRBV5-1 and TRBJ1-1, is KAGVTQTPRYLIKTRGQQVTLSCSPISGHRSVSWYQQTPGQGLQFLFEYFSETQRNKGNFPGRFSGRQFSNSRSEMNVSTLELGDSALYLCASSTDVGTEAFFGQGTRLTVV.

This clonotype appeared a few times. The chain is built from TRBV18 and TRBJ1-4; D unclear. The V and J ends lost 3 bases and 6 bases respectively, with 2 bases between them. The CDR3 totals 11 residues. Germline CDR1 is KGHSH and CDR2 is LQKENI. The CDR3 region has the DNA TGTGCCAGCTCACCGGATGAAAAACTGTTTTTT. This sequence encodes CASSPDEKLFF.

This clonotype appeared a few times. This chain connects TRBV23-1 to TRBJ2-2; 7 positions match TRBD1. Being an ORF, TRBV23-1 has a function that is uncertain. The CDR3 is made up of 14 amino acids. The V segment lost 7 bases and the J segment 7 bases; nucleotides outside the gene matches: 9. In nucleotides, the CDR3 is TGCGCCAGCACCCGGGACAGCCGAAGCGGGGAGCTGTTTTTT. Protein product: CASTRDSRSGELFF.

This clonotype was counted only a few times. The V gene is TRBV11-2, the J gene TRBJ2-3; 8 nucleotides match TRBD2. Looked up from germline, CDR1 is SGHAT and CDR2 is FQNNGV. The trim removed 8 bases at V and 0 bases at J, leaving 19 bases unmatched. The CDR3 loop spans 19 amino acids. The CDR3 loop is CASPPGAAGGASSTDTQYF. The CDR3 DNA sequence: TGTGCCAGCCCCCCCGGTGCGGCGGGGGGCGCCTCTAGCACAGATACGCAGTATTTT.

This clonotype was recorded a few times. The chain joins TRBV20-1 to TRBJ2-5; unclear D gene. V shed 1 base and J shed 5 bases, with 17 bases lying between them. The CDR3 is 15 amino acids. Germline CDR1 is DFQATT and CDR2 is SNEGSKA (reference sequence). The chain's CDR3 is CSARASRRLTETQYF. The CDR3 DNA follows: TGCAGTGCTAGAGCGTCTAGGCGTTTAACCGAGACCCAGTACTTC.

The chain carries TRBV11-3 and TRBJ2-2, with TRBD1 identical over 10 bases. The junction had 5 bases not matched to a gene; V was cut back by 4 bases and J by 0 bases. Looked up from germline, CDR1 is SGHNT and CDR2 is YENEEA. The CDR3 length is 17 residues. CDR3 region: CASSSEGQGSNTGELFF. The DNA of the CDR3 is TGTGCCAGCAGCTCCGAGGGACAGGGGTCGAACACCGGGGAGCTGTTTTTT.

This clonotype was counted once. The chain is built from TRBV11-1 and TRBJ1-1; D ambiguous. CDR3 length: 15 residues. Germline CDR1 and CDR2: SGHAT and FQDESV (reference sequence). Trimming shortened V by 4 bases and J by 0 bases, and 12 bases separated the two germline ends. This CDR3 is CASSSHGGLNTEAFF. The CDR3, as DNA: TGTGCCAGCAGCTCGCATGGTGGTTTGAACACTGAAGCTTTCTTT.

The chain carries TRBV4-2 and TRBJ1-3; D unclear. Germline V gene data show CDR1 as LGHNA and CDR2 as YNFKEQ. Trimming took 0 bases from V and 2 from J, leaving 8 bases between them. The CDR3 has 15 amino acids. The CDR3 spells CASSQDFAPGNTIYF. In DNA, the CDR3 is TGTGCCAGCAGCCAAGATTTCGCCCCTGGAAACACCATATATTTT.

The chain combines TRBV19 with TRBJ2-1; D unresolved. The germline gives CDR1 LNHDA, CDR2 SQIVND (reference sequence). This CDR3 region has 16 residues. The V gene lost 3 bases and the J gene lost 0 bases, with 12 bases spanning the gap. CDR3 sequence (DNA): TGTGCCAGTAGTATGCGGCTTCTTAGCTCCTACAATGAGCAGTTCTTC. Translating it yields CASSMRLLSSYNEQFF. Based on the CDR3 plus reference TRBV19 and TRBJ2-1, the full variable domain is DGGITQSPKYLFRKEGQNVTLSCEQNLNHDAMYWYRQDPGQGLRLIYYSQIVNDFQKGDIAEGYSVSREKKESFPLTVTSAQKNPTAFYLCASSMRLLSSYNEQFFGPGTRLTVL.

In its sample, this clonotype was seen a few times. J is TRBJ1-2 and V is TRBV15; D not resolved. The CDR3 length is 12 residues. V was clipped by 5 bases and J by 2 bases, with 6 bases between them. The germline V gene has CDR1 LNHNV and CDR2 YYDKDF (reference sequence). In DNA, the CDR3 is TGTGCCACCAGCGATACGAACTATGGCTACACCTTC. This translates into CATSDTNYGYTF.

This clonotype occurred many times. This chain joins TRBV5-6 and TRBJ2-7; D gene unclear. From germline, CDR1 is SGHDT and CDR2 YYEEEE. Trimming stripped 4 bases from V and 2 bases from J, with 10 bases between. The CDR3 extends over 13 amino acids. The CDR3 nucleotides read TGTGCCAGCAGCGTCCCAACAACCTACGAGCAGTACTTC. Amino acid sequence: CASSVPTTYEQYF.

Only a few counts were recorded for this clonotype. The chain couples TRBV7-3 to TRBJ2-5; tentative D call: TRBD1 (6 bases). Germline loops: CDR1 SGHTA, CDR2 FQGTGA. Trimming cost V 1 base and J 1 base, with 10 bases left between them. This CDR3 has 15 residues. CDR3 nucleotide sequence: TGTGCCAGCAGCTTAAATACAGGGACCCAAGAGACCCAGTACTTC. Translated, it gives CASSLNTGTQETQYF.

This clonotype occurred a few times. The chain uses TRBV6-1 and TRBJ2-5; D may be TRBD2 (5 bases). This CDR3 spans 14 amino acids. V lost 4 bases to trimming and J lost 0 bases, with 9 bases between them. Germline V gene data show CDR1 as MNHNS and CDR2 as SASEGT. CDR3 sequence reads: CASSAGGDQETQYF. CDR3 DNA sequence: TGTGCCAGCAGTGCCGGAGGAGACCAAGAGACCCAGTACTTC.

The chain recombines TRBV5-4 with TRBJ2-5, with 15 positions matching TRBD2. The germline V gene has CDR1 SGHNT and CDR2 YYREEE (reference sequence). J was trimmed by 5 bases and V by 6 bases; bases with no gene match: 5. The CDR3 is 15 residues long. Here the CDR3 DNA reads TGTGCCAGCAAGGGACTAGCGGGGGGTTACGAGACCCAGTACTTC. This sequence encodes CASKGLAGGYETQYF. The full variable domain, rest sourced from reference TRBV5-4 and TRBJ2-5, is ETGVTQSPTHLIKTRGQQVTLRCSSQSGHNTVSWYQQALGQGPQFIFQYYREEENGRGNFPPRFSGLQFPNYSSELNVNALELDDSALYLCASKGLAGGYETQYFGPGTRLLVL.

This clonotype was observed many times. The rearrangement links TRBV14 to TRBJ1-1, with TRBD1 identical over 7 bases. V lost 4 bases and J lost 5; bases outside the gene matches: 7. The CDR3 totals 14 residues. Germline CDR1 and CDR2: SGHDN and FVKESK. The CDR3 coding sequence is TGTGCCAGCAGCCGGGGACAGACGAGGACTGAAGCTTTCTTT. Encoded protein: CASSRGQTRTEAFF.

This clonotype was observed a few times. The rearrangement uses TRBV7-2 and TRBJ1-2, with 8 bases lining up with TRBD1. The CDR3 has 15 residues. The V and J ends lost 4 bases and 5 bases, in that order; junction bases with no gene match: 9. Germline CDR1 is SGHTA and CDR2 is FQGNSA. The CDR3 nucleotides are TGTGCCAGCAGCTCATCCGGGACAGGACTGTATGGCTACACCTTC. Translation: CASSSSGTGLYGYTF.